This TCR beta chain was found in a study of T cell changes during pregnancy in multiple sclerosis (dated by TCRdb to about 2019). Turning to the overall study: The study examined how the T cell repertoire changed over the course of pregnancy in women with multiple sclerosis.

To prepare the library, the immunoSEQ multiplex PCR assay was applied. The source is immuneACCESS, and TCRdb retained only in-frame sequences with V and J called. Part of the clones is not carried over; for the studies checked, unresolved V genes explain less than half of this, and the remainder is unexplained. The sample table holds approximately 60,000 clones, of which 94% were seen once. The ten largest account for around 3.5% of the sample. Trimming costs V 0 bases and J 0 bases, and their ends lie 10 bases apart. For CDR1 and CDR2, the germline V gene lists MGHRA and YSYEKL. The CDR3 runs 16 amino acids, cysteine and phenylalanine included. Only the CDR3 portion is preserved as DNA: 48 bases, with reading frame beginning at the first base. About this clone: The specificity of this receptor is unknown. Base qualities are not provided; no much larger clone lies one nucleotide away.

The rearranged segments are TRBV4-1 and TRBJ2-3, and TRBD2 may be the D gene, going by 6 matching bases. Specimen: CD8+ T cells from peripheral blood mononuclear cells, collected in the third trimester of pregnancy. This TCR derives from a female donor with multiple sclerosis, enrolled in a pregnancy study. CDR3 region: CASSQDGSGSTDTQYF. The DNA sequence follows: TGCGCCAGCAGCCAAGACGGTAGCGGAAGCACAGATACGCAGTATTTT.